This passage covers 15 T cell receptor beta chains from one sample sequenced in a study of identical twins. Using its own MiXCR run on the 5' RACE reads, TCRdb lists one record per CDR3 protein. The sample has about 210,000 distinct CDR3 sequences; around 10% are singletons. Sample: memory (CD45RO+) T cells sorted from blood. These receptor sequences come from a woman aged 18-35 years in good health.

The chain uses TRBV7-3 and TRBJ2-2, with 7 nucleotides matching TRBD1. The CDR3 covers 16 residues. Germline V gene data show CDR1 as SGHTA and CDR2 as FQGTGA. The trim removed 3 bases at V and 2 bases at J, leaving 6 bases unmatched. The CDR3 DNA follows: TGTGCCAGCAGCTTTGCACAGGGGCCTAACACCGGGGAGCTGTTTTTT. Amino acids: CASSFAQGPNTGELFF.

This clonotype was seen more than once but under ten times. This rearrangement joins TRBV29-1 to TRBJ1-1; 8 bases match TRBD1. The CDR3 totals 12 residues. The germline gives CDR1 SQVTM, CDR2 ANQGSEA. Trimming took 6 bases from V and 8 from J; bases not matched to a gene: 8. The CDR3 nucleotides read TGCAGCGTACAGGGGGGATCACTAGAAGCTTTCTTT. Residues: CSVQGGSLEAFF.

V is TRBV5-1 and J is TRBJ2-2; 8 bases are shared with TRBD2. The CDR3 is 14 amino acids. Germline CDR1 and CDR2: SGHRS and YFSETQ. V lost 4 bases, J lost 7 bases, and 6 bases stayed unmatched. This chain's CDR3 is CASSPLGGGGELFF. The CDR3 bases are TGCGCCAGCAGCCCCCTCGGGGGGGGCGGGGAGCTGTTTTTT.

This clonotype has at least ten counts. V and J are TRBV20-1 and TRBJ2-7, with TRBD1 identical over 9 bases. The germline CDR1 and CDR2 sequences are DFQATT and SNEGSKA (reference sequence). After removal of 5 bases from V and 5 bases from J, the junction contained 10 bases not matched to a gene. The CDR3 totals 14 residues. The chain's CDR3 is CSAGGGTGRNEQYF. CDR3 sequence (DNA): TGCAGTGCTGGAGGTGGGACAGGGAGGAACGAGCAGTACTTC.

This clonotype was recorded a few times. The chain employs TRBV20-1 and TRBJ2-7; TRBD2 aligns across 10 bases. The CDR3 is 13 residues long. Germline CDR1 and CDR2: DFQATT and SNEGSKA (reference sequence). V trimming: 6 bases; J trimming: 6 bases; junction bases outside the gene matches: 8. In DNA, the CDR3 is TGCAGTGCCCTAAGCGGGAGGGGCGCCGAGCAGTACTTC. Amino acid sequence: CSALSGRGAEQYF.

This clonotype was counted a few times. The V gene is TRBV12-3 or TRBV12-4, the J gene TRBJ1-1; 7 bases are shared with TRBD1. Losses at the gene ends were 5 bases for V and 8 bases for J; bases not matched to a gene: 17. This CDR3 is 16 amino acids long. The CDR3 DNA sequence: TGTGCCAGCAGTGGACAGGAGCAGGTTCGTTCCCGAGAAGCTTTCTTT. It specifies CASSGQEQVRSREAFF.

The rearrangement joins TRBV6-1 to TRBJ2-1, with 15 positions matching TRBD2. CDR1 is MNHNS, CDR2 SASEGT, per germline. The V gene end was trimmed by 6 bases and the J gene end by 7 bases; junction bases not matched to a gene: 4. This CDR3 has 15 amino acids. The chain's CDR3 is CASRGGLAGGNEQFF. CDR3 coding DNA: TGTGCCAGCAGGGGGGGACTAGCGGGGGGTAATGAGCAGTTCTTC.

As concerns this clonotype: A single base separates this from a much larger clone, so it may be a read error. The V call is TRBV24-1, the J call TRBJ2-1, with D perhaps matching TRBD1 (5 bases). Germline values: CDR1 KGHDR, CDR2 SFDVKD. The length of the CDR3 is 13 residues. Trimming pared 4 bases from V and 6 bases from J, leaving 9 bases between. The CDR3, as DNA: TGTGCCACCAGTGACAGGGCAGTCAATGAGCAGTTCTTC. Residues: CATSDRAVNEQFF.

The genes are TRBV4-3 and TRBJ1-2; D remains unclear. CDR1 is LGHNA, CDR2 YSLEER, per germline. V was pared by 0 bases and J by 8 bases, with 10 bases between. CDR3 length: 13 residues. CDR3 sequence (DNA): TGCGCCAGCAGCCAAGAGTATCGTTTGGGCTACACCTTC. It is translated as CASSQEYRLGYTF.

There are many counts of this clonotype. The chain uses TRBV20-1 and TRBJ2-3; D remains unclear. This CDR3 comprises 12 residues. V dropped 4 bases and J dropped 2 bases, with 7 bases sitting between them. CDR1 and CDR2 from the germline V gene are DFQATT and SNEGSKA (reference sequence). CDR3 in DNA: TGCAGTGCTATTCCTCTCACAGATACGCAGTATTTT. Encoded protein: CSAIPLTDTQYF.

This clonotype was detected many times. This chain uses TRBV24-1 with TRBJ2-1, with D perhaps assigned TRBD1 or TRBD2 (6 bases each). V was pared by 9 bases and J by 9 bases, with 17 bases between. The CDR3 is 13 amino acids. Per germline, CDR1 KGHDR and CDR2 SFDVKD. The CDR3 protein is CATAALGGLEQFF. Written as DNA, the CDR3 is TGTGCCACCGCAGCCCTGGGGGGCCTTGAGCAGTTCTTC.

The rearrangement links TRBV30 to TRBJ2-5; 7 bases are a match to TRBD1. The V and J ends lost 1 base and 5 bases, in that order; junction bases with no gene match: 1. This CDR3 has 12 residues. Germline CDR1 is GTSNPN and CDR2 is SVGIG (reference sequence). This CDR3 reads CAWSARGETQYF. CDR3 bases: TGTGCCTGGAGTGCCAGGGGGGAGACCCAGTACTTC.

This clonotype has at least ten counts. The rearrangement links TRBV12-3 or TRBV12-4 to TRBJ1-1; D remains unclear. The CDR3 length is 13 residues. V was shortened by 8 bases and J by 0 bases, with 10 bases between the two germline ends. CDR3 loop: CASGLGVNTEAFF. The CDR3 DNA follows: TGTGCCAGCGGCCTCGGAGTGAACACTGAAGCTTTCTTT.

V and J are TRBV7-2 and TRBJ2-3; D unclear. The ends were cut back, 2 bases at V and 3 bases at J, with 15 bases in the middle. CDR3 length: 16 residues. Germline V CDR1 and CDR2: SGHTA, FQGNSA. The CDR3 DNA reads TGTGCCAGCAGCTTAAGTGATATTACAGAAACAGATACGCAGTATTTT. This gives the protein CASSLSDITETDTQYF.

This clonotype has ten or more counts. The CDR3 bases are TGTGCCAGCAGTCCCTTCAGGGAGCTGTTTTTT. Residues: CASSPFRELFF. This chain joins TRBV28 and TRBJ2-2; D is ambiguous. With 5 bases removed from V and 9 bases from J, the gap between germline ends came to 7 bases. Germline CDR1 MDHEN, CDR2 SYDVKM. This CDR3 region has 11 residues.